This T cell receptor beta chain was identified in a study of T cell changes during pregnancy in multiple sclerosis. Per the germline V gene, CDR1 is SGHRS and CDR2 is YFSETQ. V trimming: 6 bases; J trimming: 4 bases; junction bases outside the gene matches: 2. CDR3 length: 12 residues. The repertoire was sequenced with immunoSEQ multiplex PCR; TCRdb's copy has only in-frame clones and lacks some. Among approximately 40,000 clones listed, about 95% were seen once. The specimen comprised peripheral blood, sampled in the second trimester of pregnancy. The clonotype originates from a female donor with multiple sclerosis, enrolled in a pregnancy study. The chain is built from TRBV5-1 and TRBJ2-7; TRBD1 matches at 9 bases. CDR3 sequence (DNA): TGCGCCAGCAAGGGACAGGGTTACGAGCAGTACTTC. Translation gives CASKGQGYEQYF. The whole variable domain, remainder taken from reference TRBV5-1 and TRBJ2-7, is KAGVTQTPRYLIKTRGQQVTLSCSPISGHRSVSWYQQTPGQGLQFLFEYFSETQRNKGNFPGRFSGRQFSNSRSEMNVSTLELGDSALYLCASKGQGYEQYFGPGTRLTVT.